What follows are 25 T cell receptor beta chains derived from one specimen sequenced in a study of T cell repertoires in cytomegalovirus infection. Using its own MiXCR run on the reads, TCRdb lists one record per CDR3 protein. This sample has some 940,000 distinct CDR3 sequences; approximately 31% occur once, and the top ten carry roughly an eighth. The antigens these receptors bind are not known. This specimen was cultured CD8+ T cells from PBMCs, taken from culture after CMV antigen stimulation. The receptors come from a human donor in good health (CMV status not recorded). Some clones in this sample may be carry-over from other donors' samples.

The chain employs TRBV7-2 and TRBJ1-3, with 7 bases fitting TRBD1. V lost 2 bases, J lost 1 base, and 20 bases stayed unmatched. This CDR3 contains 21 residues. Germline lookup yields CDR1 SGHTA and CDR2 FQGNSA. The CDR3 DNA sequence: TGTGCCAGCAGCTTAACCGAGACAGGGATTGTTTTGGAGTCTTCTGGAAACACCATATATTTT. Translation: CASSLTETGIVLESSGNTIYF. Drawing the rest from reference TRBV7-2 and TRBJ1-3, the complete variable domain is GAGVSQSPSNKVTEKGKDVELRCDPISGHTALYWYRQSLGQGLEFLIYFQGNSAPDKSGLPSDRFSAERTGGSVSTLTIQRTQQEDSAVYLCASSLTETGIVLESSGNTIYFGEGSWLTVV.

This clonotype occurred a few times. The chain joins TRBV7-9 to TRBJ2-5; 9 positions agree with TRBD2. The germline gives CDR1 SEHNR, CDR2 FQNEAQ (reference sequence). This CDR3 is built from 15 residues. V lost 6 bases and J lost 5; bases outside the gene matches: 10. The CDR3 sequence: CASSYLAGIGETQYF. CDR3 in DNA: TGTGCCAGCAGTTATCTAGCGGGGATTGGTGAGACCCAGTACTTC.

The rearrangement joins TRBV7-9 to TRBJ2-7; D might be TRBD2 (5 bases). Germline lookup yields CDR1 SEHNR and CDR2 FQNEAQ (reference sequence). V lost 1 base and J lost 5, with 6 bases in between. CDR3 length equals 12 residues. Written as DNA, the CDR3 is TGTGCCAGCAGCTTAGAACTAGACGAGCAGTACGTC. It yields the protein CASSLELDEQYV.

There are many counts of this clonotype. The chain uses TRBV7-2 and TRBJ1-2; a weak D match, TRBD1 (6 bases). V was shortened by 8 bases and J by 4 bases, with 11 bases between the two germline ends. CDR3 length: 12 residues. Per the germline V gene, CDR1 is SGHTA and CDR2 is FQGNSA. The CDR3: CASLGGVYGYTF. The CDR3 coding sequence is TGTGCCAGCTTAGGGGGGGTCTATGGCTACACCTTC.

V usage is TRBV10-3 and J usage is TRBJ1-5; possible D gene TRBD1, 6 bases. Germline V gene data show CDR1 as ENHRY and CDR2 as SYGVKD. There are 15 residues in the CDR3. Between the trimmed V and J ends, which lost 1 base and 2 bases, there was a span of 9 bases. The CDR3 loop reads CAISEFEGGNQPQHF. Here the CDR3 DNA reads TGTGCCATCAGTGAGTTCGAGGGGGGCAATCAGCCCCAGCATTTT.

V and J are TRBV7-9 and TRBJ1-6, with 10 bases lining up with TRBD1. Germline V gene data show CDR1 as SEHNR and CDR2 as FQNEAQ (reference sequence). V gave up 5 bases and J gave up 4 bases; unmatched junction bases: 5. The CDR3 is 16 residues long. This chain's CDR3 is CASSPTGGAYNSPLHF. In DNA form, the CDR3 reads TGTGCCAGCAGCCCGACAGGGGGCGCTTATAATTCACCCCTCCACTTT.

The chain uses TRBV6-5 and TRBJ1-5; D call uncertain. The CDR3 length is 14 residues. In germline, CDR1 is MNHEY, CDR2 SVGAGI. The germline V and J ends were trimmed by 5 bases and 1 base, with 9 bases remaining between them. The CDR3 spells CASSPWVSNQPQHF. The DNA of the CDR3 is TGTGCCAGCAGTCCCTGGGTCAGCAATCAGCCCCAGCATTTT.

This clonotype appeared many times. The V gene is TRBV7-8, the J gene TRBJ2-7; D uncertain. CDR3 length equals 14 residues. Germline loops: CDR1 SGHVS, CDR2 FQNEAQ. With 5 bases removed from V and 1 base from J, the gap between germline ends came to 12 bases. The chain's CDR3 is CASSTHGRSYEQYF. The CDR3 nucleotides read TGTGCCAGCAGCACCCATGGACGGTCCTACGAGCAGTACTTC.

The CDR3 sequence: CASSPYGGGQVNTEAFF. CDR3 nucleotides: TGTGCCAGCAGTCCCTACGGCGGGGGACAGGTGAACACTGAAGCTTTCTTT. The chain carries TRBV27 and TRBJ1-1; 8 bases line up with TRBD1. Germline V lookup: CDR1 MNHEY, CDR2 SMNVEV (reference sequence). This CDR3 region has 17 residues. Unmatched junction bases numbered 11, after V lost 5 bases and J lost 0 bases.

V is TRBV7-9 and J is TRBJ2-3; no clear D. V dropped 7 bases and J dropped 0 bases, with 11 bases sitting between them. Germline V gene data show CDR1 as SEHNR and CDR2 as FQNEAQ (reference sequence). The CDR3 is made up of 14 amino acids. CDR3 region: CASTPPHSTDTQYF. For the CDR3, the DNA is TGTGCCAGCACACCCCCTCACAGCACAGATACGCAGTATTTT. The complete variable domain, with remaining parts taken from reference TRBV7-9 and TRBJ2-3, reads DTGVSQNPRHKITKRGQNVTFRCDPISEHNRLYWYRQTLGQGPEFLTYFQNEAQLEKSRLLSDRFSAERPKGSFSTLEIQRTEQGDSAMYLCASTPPHSTDTQYFGPGTRLTVL.

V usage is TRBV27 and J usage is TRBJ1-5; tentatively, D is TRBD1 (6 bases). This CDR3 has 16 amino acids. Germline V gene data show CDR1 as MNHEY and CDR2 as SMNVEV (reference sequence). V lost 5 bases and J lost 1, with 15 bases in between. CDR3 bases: TGTGCCAGCAGTCGAATCAGGGGTTTCAGCAATCAGCCCCAGCATTTT. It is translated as CASSRIRGFSNQPQHF.

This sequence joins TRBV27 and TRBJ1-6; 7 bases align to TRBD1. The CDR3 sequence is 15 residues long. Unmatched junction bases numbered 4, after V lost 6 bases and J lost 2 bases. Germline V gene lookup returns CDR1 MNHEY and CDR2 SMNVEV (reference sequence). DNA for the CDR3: TGTGCCAGCAGGGAGACAGGGCCCTATAATTCACCCCTCCACTTT. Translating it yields CASRETGPYNSPLHF.

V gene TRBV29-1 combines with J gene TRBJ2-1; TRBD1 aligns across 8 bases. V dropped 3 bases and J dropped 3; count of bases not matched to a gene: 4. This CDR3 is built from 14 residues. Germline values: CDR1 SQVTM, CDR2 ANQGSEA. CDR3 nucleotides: TGCAGCGTTGAGGGGGACAGGATCTACAATGAGCAGTTCTTC. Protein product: CSVEGDRIYNEQFF.

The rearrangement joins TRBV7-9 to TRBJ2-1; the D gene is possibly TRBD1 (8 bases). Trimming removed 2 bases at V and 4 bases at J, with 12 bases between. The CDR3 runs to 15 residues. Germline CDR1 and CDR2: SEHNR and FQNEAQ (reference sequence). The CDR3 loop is CASSLYRGGYNEQFF. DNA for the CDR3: TGTGCCAGCAGCTTATACAGGGGGGGATACAATGAGCAGTTCTTC. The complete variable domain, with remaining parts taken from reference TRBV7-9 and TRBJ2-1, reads DTGVSQNPRHKITKRGQNVTFRCDPISEHNRLYWYRQTLGQGPEFLTYFQNEAQLEKSRLLSDRFSAERPKGSFSTLEIQRTEQGDSAMYLCASSLYRGGYNEQFFGPGTRLTVL.

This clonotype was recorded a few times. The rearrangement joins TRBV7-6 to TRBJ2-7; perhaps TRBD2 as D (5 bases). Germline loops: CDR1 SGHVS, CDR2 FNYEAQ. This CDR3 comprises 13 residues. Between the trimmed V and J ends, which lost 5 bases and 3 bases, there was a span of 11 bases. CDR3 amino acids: CASSLTSDYEQYF. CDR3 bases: TGTGCCAGCAGCCTCACTAGTGACTACGAGCAGTACTTC.

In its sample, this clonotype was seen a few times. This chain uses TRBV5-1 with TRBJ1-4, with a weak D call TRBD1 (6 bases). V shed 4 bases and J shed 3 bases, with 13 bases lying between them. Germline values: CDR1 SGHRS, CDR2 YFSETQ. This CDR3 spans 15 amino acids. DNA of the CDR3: TGCGCCAGCAGCCCGGACAGAGCTTCTAATGAAAAACTGTTTTTT. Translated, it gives CASSPDRASNEKLFF.

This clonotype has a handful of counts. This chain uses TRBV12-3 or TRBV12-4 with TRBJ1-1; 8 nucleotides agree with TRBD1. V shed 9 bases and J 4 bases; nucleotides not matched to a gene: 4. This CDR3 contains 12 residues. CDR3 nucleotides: TGTGCCAGTAATCAGGGGGCCACTGAAGCTTTCTTT. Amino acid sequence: CASNQGATEAFF.

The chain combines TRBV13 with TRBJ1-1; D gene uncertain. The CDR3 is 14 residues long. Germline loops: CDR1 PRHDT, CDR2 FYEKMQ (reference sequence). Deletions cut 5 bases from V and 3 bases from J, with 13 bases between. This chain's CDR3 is CASSLRGEDTEAFF. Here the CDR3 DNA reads TGTGCCAGCAGCCTACGAGGTGAGGACACTGAAGCTTTCTTT.

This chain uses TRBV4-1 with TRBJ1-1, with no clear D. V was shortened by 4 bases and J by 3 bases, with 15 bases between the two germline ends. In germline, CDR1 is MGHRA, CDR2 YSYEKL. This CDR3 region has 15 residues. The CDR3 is CASSPRRVLDTEAFF. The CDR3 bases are TGCGCCAGCAGCCCGCGGAGGGTTTTGGACACTGAAGCTTTCTTT.

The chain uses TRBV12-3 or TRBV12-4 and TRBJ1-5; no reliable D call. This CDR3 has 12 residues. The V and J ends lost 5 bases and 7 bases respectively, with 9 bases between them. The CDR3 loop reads CASSPWQQPQHF. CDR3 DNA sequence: TGTGCCAGCAGTCCCTGGCAGCAGCCCCAGCATTTT.

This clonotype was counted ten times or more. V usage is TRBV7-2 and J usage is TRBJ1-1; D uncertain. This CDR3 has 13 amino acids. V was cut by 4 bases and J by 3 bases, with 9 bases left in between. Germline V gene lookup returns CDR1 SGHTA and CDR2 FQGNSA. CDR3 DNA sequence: TGTGCCAGCAGCTCACGATCGCACACTGAAGCTTTCTTT. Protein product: CASSSRSHTEAFF.

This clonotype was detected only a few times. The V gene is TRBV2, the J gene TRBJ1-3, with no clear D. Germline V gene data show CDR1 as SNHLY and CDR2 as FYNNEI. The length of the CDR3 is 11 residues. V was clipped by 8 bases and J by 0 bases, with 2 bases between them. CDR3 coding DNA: TGTGCCAGCCTCTCTGGAAACACCATATATTTT. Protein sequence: CASLSGNTIYF. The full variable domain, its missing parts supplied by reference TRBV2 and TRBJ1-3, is EPEVTQTPSHQVTQMGQEVILRCVPISNHLYFYWYRQILGQKVEFLVSFYNNEISEKSEIFDDQFSVERPDGSNFTLKIRSTKLEDSAMYFCASLSGNTIYFGEGSWLTVV.

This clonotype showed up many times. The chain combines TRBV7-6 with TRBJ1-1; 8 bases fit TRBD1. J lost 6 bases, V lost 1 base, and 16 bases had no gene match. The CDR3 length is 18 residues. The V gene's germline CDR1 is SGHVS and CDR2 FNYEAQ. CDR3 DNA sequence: TGTGCCAGCAGCTTAGGCGGACAGGGCCGCCCGAGTGGCGCTGAAGCTTTCTTT. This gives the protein CASSLGGQGRPSGAEAFF.

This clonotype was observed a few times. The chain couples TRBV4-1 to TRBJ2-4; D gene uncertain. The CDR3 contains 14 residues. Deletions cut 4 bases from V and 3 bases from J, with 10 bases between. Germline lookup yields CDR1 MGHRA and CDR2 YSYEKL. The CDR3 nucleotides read TGCGCCAGCAGCCCGACTTGGGGCAAAAACATTCAGTACTTC. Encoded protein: CASSPTWGKNIQYF.

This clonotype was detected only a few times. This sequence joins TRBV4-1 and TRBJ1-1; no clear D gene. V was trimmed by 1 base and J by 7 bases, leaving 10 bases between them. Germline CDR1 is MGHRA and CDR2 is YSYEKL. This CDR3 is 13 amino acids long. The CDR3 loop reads CASSQGLGGEAFF. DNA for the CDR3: TGCGCCAGCAGCCAAGGGCTCGGTGGTGAAGCTTTCTTT.